This TCR beta chain was observed in a study of OX40 agonist ivuxolimab in advanced cancers. This clone counts as medium-sized. Germline CDR1 MRHNA, CDR2 SNTAGT. With V trimmed by 4 bases and J by 3 bases, 0 bases remained unmatched. This CDR3 comprises 14 residues. Sequencing was performed with immunoSEQ multiplex PCR; in TCRdb, only in-frame clones are kept and a portion is missing. The table has tens of thousands of clones, roughly nine tenths seen once; the top ten hold roughly 6%. The sequencing here drew on CD4+ or CD8+ T cells sorted from blood, taken in a trial of the OX40 agonist ivuxolimab. This chain connects TRBV6-4 to TRBJ2-3; 11 bases are shared with TRBD2. This receptor was identified in an adult with an advanced solid tumor such as melanoma, head and neck, liver or kidney cancer. The CDR3 loop reads CASSASGGTDTQYF. CDR3 sequence (DNA): TGTGCCAGCAGTGCTAGCGGGGGGACAGATACGCAGTATTTT.